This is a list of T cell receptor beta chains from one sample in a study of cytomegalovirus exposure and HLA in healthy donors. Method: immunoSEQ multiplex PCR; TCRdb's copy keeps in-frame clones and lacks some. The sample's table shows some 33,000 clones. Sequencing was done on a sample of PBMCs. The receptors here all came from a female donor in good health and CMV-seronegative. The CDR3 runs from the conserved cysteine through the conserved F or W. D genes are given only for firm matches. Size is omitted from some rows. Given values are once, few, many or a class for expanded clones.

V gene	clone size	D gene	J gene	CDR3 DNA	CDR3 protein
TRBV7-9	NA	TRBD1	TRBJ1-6	TGTGCCAGCAGCCCGTTGGACAGGGAGGCTTCACCCCTCCACTTT	CASSPLDREASPLHF
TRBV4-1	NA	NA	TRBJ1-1	TGCGCCAGCAGCCAAGGGGACAATGAGAACACTGAAGCTTTCTTT	CASSQGDNENTEAFF
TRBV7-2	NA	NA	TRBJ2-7	TGTGCCTCAGCGGTGGGCGGGGTTGGCTACGAGCAGTACTTC	CASAVGGVGYEQYF
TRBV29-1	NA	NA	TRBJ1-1	TGCAGCGGTTCAGGGGTGAGAACTGAAGCTTTCTTT	CSGSGVRTEAFF
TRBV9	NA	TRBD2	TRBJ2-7	TGTGCCAGCACCGCGGGGGTAGGTCTGGGGGAGCAGTACTTC	CASTAGVGLGEQYF
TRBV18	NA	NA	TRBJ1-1	TGTGCCAGCTCACCATGGGCGAACACTGAAGCTTTCTTT	CASSPWANTEAFF
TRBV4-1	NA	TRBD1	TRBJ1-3	TGCGCCAGCAGCCAAGAACCGATTAGGGACAGGGGGCAAAATAGAGCGAACACCATATATTTT	CASSQEPIRDRGQNRANTIYF
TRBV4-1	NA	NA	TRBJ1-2	TGCGCCAGCAGCCAATCAGAAGGGGCCGCATTAGGGTATGGCTACACCTTC	CASSQSEGAALGYGYTF
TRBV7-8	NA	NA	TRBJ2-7	TGTGCCAGCAGCTTAGCGACCGGACAGCTTCACGAGCAGTACTTC	CASSLATGQLHEQYF
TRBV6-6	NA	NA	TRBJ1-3	TGTGCCAGCAGTTACAGTACAGGTTACTCTGGAAACACCATATATTTT	CASSYSTGYSGNTIYF
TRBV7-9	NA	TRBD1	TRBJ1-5	TGTGCCAGCAGCTTACAGGGGGCCCACAATCAGCCCCAGCATTTT	CASSLQGAHNQPQHF
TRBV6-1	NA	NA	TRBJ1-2	TGTGCCAGCAGTGAAGACAGGGTGGGGGGGTATGGCTACACCTTC	CASSEDRVGGYGYTF
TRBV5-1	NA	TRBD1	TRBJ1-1	TGCGCCAGCAGCTTAGGACAGGGAGAAGCTTTCTTT	CASSLGQGEAFF
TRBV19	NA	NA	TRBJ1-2	TGTGCCAGTAGTCCTCCCGAGGGATCTGGCTATGGCTACACCTTC	CASSPPEGSGYGYTF
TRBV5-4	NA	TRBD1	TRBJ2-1	TGTGCCAGCAGTCCAAGGGGACAGGGAGTTTATGAGCAGTTCTTC	CASSPRGQGVYEQFF
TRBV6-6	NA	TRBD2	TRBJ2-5	TGTGCCAGCAGCGGGGGGGAGCAAGAGACCCAGTACTTC	CASSGGEQETQYF
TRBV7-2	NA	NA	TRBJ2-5	TGTGCCAGCAGCTTAGGACTCTTCCAAGAGACCCAGTACTTC	CASSLGLFQETQYF
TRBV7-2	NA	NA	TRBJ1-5	TGTGCCAGCAGCTTTAACCATTACAGCAAAGGCAATCAGCCCCAGCATTTT	CASSFNHYSKGNQPQHF
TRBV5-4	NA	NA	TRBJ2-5	TGTGTAGGAGAGGGGGAAAACCAAGAGACCCAGTACTTC	CVGEGENQETQYF
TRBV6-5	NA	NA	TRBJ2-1	TGTGCCAGCAGCCAGTGGGGGGGGCTCAATGAGCAGTTCTTC	CASSQWGGLNEQFF
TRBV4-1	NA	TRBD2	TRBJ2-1	TGCGCCAGCAGCCAAGGTAGCGGGGGGGCGTCTGAGCAGTTCTTC	CASSQGSGGASEQFF
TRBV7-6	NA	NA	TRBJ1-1	TGTGCCAGCAGCTTAGGGGTATCGGGGTCCTGGACTGAAGCTTTCTTT	CASSLGVSGSWTEAFF
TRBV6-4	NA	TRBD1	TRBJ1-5	TGTGCCAGCAGTGACTCAAAGACAGGGGGCAAGAATCAGCCCCAGCATTTT	CASSDSKTGGKNQPQHF
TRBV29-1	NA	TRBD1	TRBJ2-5	TGCAGCGTTACCTCGGGACAGGGTCATGGAGAGACCCAGTACTTC	CSVTSGQGHGETQYF
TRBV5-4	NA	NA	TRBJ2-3	TGTGCCAGCAGCTTGGCCCCTCTTGCGCAGTATTTT	CASSLAPLAQYF
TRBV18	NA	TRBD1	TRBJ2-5	TGTGCCAGCTCACCGTATGCTGGACAGGGGGCCTTTGACTTC	CASSPYAGQGAFDF
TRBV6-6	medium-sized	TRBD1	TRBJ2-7	TGTGCCAGCAGTTACGGACAGGATCCCACCTACGAGCAGTACTTC	CASSYGQDPTYEQYF
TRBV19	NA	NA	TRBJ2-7	TGTGCCAGTAGTCTCAGGGCGGCCGAGCAGTACTTC	CASSLRAAEQYF
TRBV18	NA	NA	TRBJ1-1	TGTGCCAGCTCACCGCCTGAGACAGGCCTTAACACTGAAGCTTTCTTT	CASSPPETGLNTEAFF